The next 6 T cell receptor beta chains were all read from a single sample in a study of early T cells in non-severe SARS-CoV-2 infection. TCRdb called the 5' RACE reads again in MiXCR, with one record for every CDR3 protein. The table has 45,000 to 65,000 distinct CDR3 sequences, over 8% seen once. The sample comprised whole blood. The receptors originated from an adult who was a healthcare worker with PCR-confirmed SARS-CoV-2 infection or an uninfected control (not recorded which).

The sample holds many counts of this clonotype. This chain joins TRBV3-1 and TRBJ2-7; perhaps TRBD1 as D (6 bases). The CDR3 runs 14 residues. Germline V CDR1 and CDR2: LGHDT, YNNKEL (reference sequence). V lost 4 bases, J lost 2 bases, and 12 bases lay in between. CDR3 sequence: CASSPGTRAYEQYF. The CDR3 nucleotides are TGTGCCAGCAGCCCCGGGACAAGAGCCTACGAGCAGTACTTC.

This clonotype was counted many times. The V gene is TRBV5-1, the J gene TRBJ2-3; unclear D gene. CDR3 length equals 15 residues. The V gene lost 2 bases and the J gene lost 1 base, with 11 bases spanning the gap. Germline V gene data show CDR1 as SGHRS and CDR2 as YFSETQ. In DNA form, the CDR3 reads TGCGCCAGCAGCTTATTGCGGCAGGGCACAGATACGCAGTATTTT. Translated: CASSLLRQGTDTQYF.

This clonotype was counted ten times or more. This chain connects TRBV12-3 or TRBV12-4 to TRBJ2-7, with TRBD1 matching 12 bases. This CDR3 region has 15 residues. After removal of 5 bases from V and 5 bases from J, the junction contained 7 bases not matched to a gene. CDR3 in DNA: TGTGCCAGCAGTAAGACCGGGACAGGGGGCGACGAGCAGTACTTC. As protein: CASSKTGTGGDEQYF.

This clonotype was counted only a few times. The V call is TRBV30, the J call TRBJ2-3; no firm D call. The length of the CDR3 is 12 residues. With 0 bases removed from V and 2 bases from J, the gap between germline ends came to 3 bases. Germline V gives CDR1 GTSNPN, CDR2 SVGIG (reference sequence). The CDR3 loop is CAWSVLTDTQYF. DNA of the CDR3: TGTGCCTGGAGTGTACTCACAGATACGCAGTATTTT.

This clonotype was detected ten times or more. This chain connects TRBV6-1 to TRBJ1-2; D is unclear. The CDR3 has 13 residues. Germline assignment: CDR1 MNHNS and CDR2 SASEGT. Trimming removed 7 bases at V and 5 bases at J, with 14 bases between. DNA for the CDR3: TGTGCCAGCACCCAGGCGGGAGATTATGGCTACACCTTC. Its protein product is CASTQAGDYGYTF.

A note on this clonotype: A clone one base away is much larger, so this may be a read error. The gene calls are TRBV7-2 and TRBJ1-3; 7 bases are shared with TRBD1. CDR3 length: 16 amino acids. Germline CDR1 SGHTA, CDR2 FQGNSA. The CDR3 coding sequence is TGTGCCAGCTGCTTTACAACAGGGGCTGCAGGAAACACCATATATTTT. Residues: CASCFTTGAAGNTIYF. The entire variable domain, with the rest obtained from reference TRBV7-2 and TRBJ1-3, is as follows: GAGVSQSPSNKVTEKGKDVELRCDPISGHTALYWYRQSLGQGLEFLIYFQGNSAPDKSGLPSDRFSAERTGGSVSTLTIQRTQQEDSAVYLCASCFTTGAAGNTIYFGEGSWLTVV.